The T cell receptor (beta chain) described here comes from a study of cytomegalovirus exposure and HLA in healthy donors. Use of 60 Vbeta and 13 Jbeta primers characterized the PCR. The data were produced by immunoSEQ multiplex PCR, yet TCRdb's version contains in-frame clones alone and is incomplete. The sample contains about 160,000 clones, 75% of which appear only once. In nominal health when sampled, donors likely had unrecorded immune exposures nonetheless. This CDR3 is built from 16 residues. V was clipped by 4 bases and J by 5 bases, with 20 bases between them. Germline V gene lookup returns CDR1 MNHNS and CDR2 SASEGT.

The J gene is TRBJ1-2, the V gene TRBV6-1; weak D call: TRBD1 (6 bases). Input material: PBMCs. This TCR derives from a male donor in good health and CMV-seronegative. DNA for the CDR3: TGTGCCAGCAGTGGTCCCTGGGAGGGGGGGTCTTATGGCTACACCTTC. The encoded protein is CASSGPWEGGSYGYTF.